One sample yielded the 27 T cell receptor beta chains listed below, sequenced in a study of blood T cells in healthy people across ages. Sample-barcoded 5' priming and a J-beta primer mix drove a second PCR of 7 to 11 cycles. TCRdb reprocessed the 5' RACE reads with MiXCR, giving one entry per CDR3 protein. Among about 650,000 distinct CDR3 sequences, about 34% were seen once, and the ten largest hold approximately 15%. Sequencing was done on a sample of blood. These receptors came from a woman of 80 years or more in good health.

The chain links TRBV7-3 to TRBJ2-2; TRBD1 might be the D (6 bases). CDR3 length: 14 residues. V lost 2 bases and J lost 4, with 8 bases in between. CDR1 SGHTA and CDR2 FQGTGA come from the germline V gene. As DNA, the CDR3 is TGTGCCAGCAGCTTAGACAGGCTCACCGGGGAGCTGTTTTTT. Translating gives CASSLDRLTGELFF. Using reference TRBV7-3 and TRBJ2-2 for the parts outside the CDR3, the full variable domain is GAGVSQTPSNKVTEKGKYVELRCDPISGHTALYWYRQSLGQGPEFLIYFQGTGAADDSGLPNDRFFAVRPEGSVSTLKIQRTERGDSAVYLCASSLDRLTGELFFGEGSRLTVL.

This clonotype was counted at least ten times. The DNA for the CDR3 is TGCAGTGCTAGGATGGGGAATCAAGAGACCCAGTACTTC. It specifies CSARMGNQETQYF. The V and J genes are TRBV20-1 and TRBJ2-5; no reliable D call. This CDR3 contains 13 residues. V lost 3 bases to trimming and J lost 2 bases, with 10 bases between them. The germline CDR1 and CDR2 sequences are DFQATT and SNEGSKA (reference sequence).

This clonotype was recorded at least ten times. CDR3 coding DNA: TGCAGCGTTGTGAGGGGAACAGATACGCAGTATTTT. It is translated as CSVVRGTDTQYF. V and J are TRBV29-1 and TRBJ2-3; D is tentatively TRBD1 or TRBD2 (5 bases each). This CDR3 contains 12 residues. Looked up from germline, CDR1 is SQVTM and CDR2 is ANQGSEA. With 4 bases removed from V and 3 bases from J, the gap between germline ends came to 8 bases.

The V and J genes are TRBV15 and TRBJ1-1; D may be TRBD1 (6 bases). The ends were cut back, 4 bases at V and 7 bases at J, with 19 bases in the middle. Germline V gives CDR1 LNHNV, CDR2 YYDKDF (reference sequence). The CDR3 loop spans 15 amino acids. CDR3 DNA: TGTGCCACCAGCACCCCAGGGGACAAGGGGAATGAAGCTTTCTTT. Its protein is CATSTPGDKGNEAFF.

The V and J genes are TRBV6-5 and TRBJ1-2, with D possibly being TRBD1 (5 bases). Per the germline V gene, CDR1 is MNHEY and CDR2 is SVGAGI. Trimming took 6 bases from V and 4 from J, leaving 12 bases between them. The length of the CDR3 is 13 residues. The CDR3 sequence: CASSYRQIYGYTF. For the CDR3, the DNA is TGTGCCAGCAGCTACAGACAGATCTATGGCTACACCTTC.

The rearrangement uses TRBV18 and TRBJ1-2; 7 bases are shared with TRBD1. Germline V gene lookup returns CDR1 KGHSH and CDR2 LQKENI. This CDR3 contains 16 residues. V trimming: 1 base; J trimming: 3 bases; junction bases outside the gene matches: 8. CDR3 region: CASSPRRQGGDYGYTF. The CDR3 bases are TGTGCCAGCTCACCACGACGGCAGGGGGGCGACTATGGCTACACCTTC.

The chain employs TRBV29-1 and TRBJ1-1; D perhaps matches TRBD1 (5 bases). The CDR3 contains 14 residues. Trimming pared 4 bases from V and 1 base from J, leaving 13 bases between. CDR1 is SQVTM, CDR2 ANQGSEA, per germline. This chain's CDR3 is CSVVLQAPNTEAFF. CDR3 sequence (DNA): TGCAGCGTTGTCCTACAGGCGCCGAACACTGAAGCTTTCTTT.

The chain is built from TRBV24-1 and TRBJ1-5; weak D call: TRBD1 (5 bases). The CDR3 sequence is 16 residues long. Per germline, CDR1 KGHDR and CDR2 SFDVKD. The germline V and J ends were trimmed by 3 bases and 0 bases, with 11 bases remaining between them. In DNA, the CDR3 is TGTGCCACCAGTGATCGGGACTCTTATAGCAATCAGCCCCAGCATTTT. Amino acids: CATSDRDSYSNQPQHF.

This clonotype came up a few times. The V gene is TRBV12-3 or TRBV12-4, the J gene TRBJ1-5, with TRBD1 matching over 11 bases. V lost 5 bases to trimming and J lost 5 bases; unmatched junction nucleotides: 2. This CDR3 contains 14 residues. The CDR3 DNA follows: TGTGCCAGCAGTGGGGACAGGGGGGATCAGCCCCAGCATTTT. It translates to CASSGDRGDQPQHF.

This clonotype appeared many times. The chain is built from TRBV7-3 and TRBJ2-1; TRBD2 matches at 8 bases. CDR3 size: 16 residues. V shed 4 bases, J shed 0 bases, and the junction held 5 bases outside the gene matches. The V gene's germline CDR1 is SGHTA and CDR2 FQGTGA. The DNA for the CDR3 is TGTGCCAGCAGCTCCTTAGCGGGGAGCTCCTACAATGAGCAGTTCTTC. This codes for CASSSLAGSSYNEQFF.

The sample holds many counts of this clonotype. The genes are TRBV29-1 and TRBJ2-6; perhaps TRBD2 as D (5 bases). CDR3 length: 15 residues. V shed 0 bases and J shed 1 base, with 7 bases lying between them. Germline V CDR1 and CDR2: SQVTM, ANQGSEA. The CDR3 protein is CSVEDERSGANVLTF. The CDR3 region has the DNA TGCAGCGTTGAAGATGAGCGGTCTGGGGCCAACGTCCTGACTTTC.

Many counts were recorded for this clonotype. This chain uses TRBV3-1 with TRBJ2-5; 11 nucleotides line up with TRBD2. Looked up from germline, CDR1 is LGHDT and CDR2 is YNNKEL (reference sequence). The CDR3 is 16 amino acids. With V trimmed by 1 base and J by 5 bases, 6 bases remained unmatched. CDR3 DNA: TGTGCCAGCAGCCAAGGGCTAGCGGGGGGTCCGGAGACCCAGTACTTC. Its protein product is CASSQGLAGGPETQYF.

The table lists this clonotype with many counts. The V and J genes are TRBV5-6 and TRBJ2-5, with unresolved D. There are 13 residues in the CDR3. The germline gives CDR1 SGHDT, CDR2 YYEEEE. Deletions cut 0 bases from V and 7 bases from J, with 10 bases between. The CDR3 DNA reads TGTGCCAGCAGCTTGGTTGGCCCCGGGACCCAGTACTTC. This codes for CASSLVGPGTQYF.

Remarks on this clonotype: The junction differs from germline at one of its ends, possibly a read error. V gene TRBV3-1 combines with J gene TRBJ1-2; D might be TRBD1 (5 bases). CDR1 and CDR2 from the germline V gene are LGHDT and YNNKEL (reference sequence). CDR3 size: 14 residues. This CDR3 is CTSSQERGANGYTF. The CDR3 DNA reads TGTACCAGCAGCCAAGAGCGAGGGGCTAATGGCTACACCTTC.

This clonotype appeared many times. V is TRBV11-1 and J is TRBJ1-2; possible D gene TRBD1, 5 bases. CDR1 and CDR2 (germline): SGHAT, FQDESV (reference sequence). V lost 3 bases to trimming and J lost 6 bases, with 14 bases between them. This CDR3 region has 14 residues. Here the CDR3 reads CASSFRSGTHGYTF. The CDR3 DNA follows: TGTGCCAGCAGCTTTCGCTCAGGGACCCATGGCTACACCTTC.

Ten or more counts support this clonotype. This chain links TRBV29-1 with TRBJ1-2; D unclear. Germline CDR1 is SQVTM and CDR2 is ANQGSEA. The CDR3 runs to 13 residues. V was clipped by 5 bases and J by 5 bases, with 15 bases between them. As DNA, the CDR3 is TGCAGCGTTTTGACGCCAGGCGGGTATGGCTACACCTTC. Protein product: CSVLTPGGYGYTF.

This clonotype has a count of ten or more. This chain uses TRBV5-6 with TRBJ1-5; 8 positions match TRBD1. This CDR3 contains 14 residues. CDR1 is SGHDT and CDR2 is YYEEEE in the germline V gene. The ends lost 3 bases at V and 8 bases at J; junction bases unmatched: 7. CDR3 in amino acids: CASSYGQGKKPQHF. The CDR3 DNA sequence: TGTGCCAGCAGCTATGGACAGGGAAAAAAGCCCCAGCATTTT.

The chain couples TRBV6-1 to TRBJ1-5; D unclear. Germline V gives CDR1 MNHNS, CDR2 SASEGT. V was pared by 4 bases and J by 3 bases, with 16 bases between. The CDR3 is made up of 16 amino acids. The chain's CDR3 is CASSVKAAVYNQPQHF. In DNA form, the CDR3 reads TGTGCCAGCAGTGTGAAGGCGGCAGTTTACAATCAGCCCCAGCATTTT.

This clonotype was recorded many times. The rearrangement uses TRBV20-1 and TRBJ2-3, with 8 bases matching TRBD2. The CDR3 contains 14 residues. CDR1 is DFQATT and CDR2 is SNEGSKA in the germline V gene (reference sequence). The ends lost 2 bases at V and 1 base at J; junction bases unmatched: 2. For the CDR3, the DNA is TGCAGTGCTAGAAAACTAGCGGGCACAGATACGCAGTATTTT. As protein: CSARKLAGTDTQYF.

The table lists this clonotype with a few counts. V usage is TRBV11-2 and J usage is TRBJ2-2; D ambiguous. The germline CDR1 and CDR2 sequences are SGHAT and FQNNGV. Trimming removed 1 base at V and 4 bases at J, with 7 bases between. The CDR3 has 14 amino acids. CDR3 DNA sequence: TGTGCCAGCAGCTTAGCGGTTCGCACCGGGGAGCTGTTTTTT. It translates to CASSLAVRTGELFF.

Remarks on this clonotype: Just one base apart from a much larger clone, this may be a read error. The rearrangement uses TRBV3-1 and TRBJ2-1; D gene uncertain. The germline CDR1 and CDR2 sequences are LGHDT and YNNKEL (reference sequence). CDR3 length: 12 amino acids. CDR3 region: CASSQGFNGQFF. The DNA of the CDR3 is TGTGCCAGCAGCCAAGGTTTCAATGGGCAGTTCTTC.

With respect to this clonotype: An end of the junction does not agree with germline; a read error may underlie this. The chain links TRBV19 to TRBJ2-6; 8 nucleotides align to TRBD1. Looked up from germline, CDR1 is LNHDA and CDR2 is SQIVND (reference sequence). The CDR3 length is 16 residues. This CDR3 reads CASSRAGGSGAKVLTF. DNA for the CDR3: TGTGCCAGTAGTAGGGCAGGGGGCTCTGGGGCCAAAGTCCTGACTTTC.

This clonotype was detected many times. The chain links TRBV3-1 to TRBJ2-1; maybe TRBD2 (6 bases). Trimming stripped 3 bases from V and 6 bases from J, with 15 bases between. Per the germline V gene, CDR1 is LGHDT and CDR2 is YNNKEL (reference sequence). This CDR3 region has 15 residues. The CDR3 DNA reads TGTGCCAGCAGCCAGACTAGTTCCGGTGGCAATGAGCAGTTCTTC. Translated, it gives CASSQTSSGGNEQFF.

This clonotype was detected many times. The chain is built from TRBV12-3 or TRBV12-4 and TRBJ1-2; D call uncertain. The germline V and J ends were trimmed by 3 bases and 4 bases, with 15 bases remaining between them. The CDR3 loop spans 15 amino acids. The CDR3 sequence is CASSLAPVPTYGYTF. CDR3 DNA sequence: TGTGCCAGCAGTTTGGCTCCAGTCCCAACCTATGGCTACACCTTC.

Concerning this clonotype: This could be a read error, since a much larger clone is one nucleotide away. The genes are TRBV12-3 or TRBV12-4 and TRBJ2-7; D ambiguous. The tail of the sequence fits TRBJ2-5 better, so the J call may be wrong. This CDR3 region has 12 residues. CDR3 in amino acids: CASSHTRETQYF. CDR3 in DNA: TGTGCCAGCAGCCACACCAGGGAGACCCAGTACTTC.

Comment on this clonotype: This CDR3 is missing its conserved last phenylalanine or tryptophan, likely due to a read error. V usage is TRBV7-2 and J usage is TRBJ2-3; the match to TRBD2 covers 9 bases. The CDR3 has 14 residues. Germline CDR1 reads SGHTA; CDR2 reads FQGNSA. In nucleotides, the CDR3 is TGTGCCAGCAGCTTGGGACTAGCCACAGAGACGCAGTATTGT. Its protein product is CASSLGLATETQYC.

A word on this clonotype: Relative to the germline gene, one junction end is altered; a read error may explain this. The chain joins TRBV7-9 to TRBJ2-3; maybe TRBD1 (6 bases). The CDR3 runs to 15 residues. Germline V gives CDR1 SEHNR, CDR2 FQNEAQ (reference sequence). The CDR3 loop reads CASSLAGASTDTRYF. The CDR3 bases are TGTGCCAGCAGCTTAGCGGGGGCCAGCACAGATACGCGGTATTTT.